This TCR beta chain originates from a study of T-cell memory formation after mild COVID-19. About the study: In these data, TCR clusters were largely donor specific. Study-wide results and caveats: Whereas later expanders leaned CD4+, clones contracting day 15 to 85 showed a balanced CD4/CD8 makeup.

TCRdb redid the calling of the 5' RACE reads with MiXCR, one entry per CDR3 protein. The sample has 300,000 or so distinct CDR3 sequences; about 16% are singletons. CDR1 and CDR2 from the germline V gene are SGHVS and FQNEAQ. The CDR3 runs 14 residues. Trimming took off 1 base at V and 1 base at J, with 7 bases between the two ends. Note on this clonotype: The antigen is unknown.

The TCR was taken from a man younger than 35 who had mild COVID-19 (a few samples of this study predate the infection). Cell type and time point are not known. Sequencing was performed on PBMCs or a T cell subset sorted from them (not recorded which). V and J are TRBV7-8 and TRBJ1-1; D not resolved. CDR3 nucleotide sequence: TGTGCCAGCAGCTTAGGCATAAGGAACACTGAAGCTTTCTTT. Its protein is CASSLGIRNTEAFF.